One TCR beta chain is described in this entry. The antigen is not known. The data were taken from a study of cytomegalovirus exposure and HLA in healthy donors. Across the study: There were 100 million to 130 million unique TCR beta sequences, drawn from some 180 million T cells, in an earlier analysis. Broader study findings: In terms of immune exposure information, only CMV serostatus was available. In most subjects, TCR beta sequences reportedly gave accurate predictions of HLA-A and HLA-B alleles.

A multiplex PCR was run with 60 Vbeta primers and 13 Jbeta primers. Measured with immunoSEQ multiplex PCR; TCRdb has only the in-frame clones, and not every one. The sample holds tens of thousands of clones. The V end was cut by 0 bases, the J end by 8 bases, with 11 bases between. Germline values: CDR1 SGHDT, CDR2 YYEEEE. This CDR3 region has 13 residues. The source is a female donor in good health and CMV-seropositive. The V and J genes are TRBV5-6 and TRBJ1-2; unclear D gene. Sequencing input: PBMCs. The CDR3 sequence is CASSLVRARGYTF. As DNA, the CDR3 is TGTGCCAGCAGCTTGGTGAGGGCTCGAGGCTACACCTTC.